The 4 T cell receptor beta chains in this list originate from one sample, sequenced in a study of OX40 agonist ivuxolimab in advanced cancers. Some clones are missing from TCRdb's copy, which holds only in-frame ones; the method was immunoSEQ multiplex PCR. The sample holds approximately 12,000 clones, over 60% seen once. Sequences were derived from CD4+ or CD8+ T cells sorted from blood, sampled in a trial of the OX40 agonist ivuxolimab. The receptors were gathered from an adult with an advanced solid tumor such as melanoma, head and neck, liver or kidney cancer.

The CDR3 reads CASSLDRNQPQHF. The CDR3 DNA follows: TGTGCCAGCAGCTTAGACAGGAATCAGCCCCAGCATTTT. V is TRBV11-2 and J is TRBJ1-5, with D unresolved. V lost 0 bases to trimming and J lost 4 bases, with 4 bases between them. Germline values: CDR1 SGHAT, CDR2 FQNNGV. This CDR3 is built from 13 residues.

This clone was seen a handful of times. The gene calls are TRBV4-3 and TRBJ2-1; D is unresolved. Germline loops: CDR1 LGHNA, CDR2 YSLEER. The CDR3 consists of 15 residues. V lost 0 bases and J lost 4, with 10 bases in between. As DNA, the CDR3 is TGCGCCAGCAGCCAAGATCGTGGACCGTACAATGAGCAGTTCTTC. This sequence encodes CASSQDRGPYNEQFF.

The rearrangement links TRBV28 to TRBJ1-2; maybe TRBD1 (6 bases). There are 13 residues in the CDR3. Trimming shortened V by 1 base and J by 4 bases, and 7 bases separated the two germline ends. Germline V gives CDR1 MDHEN, CDR2 SYDVKM. The CDR3 loop is CASSLLQGYGYTF. CDR3 in DNA: TGTGCCAGCAGTTTATTACAGGGCTATGGCTACACCTTC.

The CDR3 DNA sequence: TGTGCCAGTAGTATAGTGGGGGAAGAGACCCAGTACTTC. Translated: CASSIVGEETQYF. The V gene is TRBV19, the J gene TRBJ2-5; D possibly uses TRBD1 or TRBD2 (5 bases each). Trimming removed 1 base at V and 3 bases at J, with 6 bases between. The CDR3 has 13 amino acids. Germline-derived CDR1 and CDR2 are LNHDA and SQIVND (reference sequence). The variable domain in full, completed from reference TRBV19 and TRBJ2-5, reads DGGITQSPKYLFRKEGQNVTLSCEQNLNHDAMYWYRQDPGQGLRLIYYSQIVNDFQKGDIAEGYSVSREKKESFPLTVTSAQKNPTAFYLCASSIVGEETQYFGPGTRLLVL.